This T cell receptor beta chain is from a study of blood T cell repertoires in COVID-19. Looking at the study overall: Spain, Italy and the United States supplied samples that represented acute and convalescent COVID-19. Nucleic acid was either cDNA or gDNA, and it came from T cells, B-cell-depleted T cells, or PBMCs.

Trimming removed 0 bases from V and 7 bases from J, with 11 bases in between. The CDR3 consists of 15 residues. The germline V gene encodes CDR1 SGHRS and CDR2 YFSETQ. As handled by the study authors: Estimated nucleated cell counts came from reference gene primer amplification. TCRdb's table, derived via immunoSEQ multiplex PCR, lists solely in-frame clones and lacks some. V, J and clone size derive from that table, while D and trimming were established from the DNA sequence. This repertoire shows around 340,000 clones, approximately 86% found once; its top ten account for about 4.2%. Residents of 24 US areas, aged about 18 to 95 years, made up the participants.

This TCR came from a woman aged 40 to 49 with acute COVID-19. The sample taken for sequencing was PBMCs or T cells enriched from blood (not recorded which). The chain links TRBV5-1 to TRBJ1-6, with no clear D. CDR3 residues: CASSLGRLANSPLHF. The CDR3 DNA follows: TGCGCCAGCAGCTTGGGCCGTTTGGCCAATTCACCCCTCCACTTT.